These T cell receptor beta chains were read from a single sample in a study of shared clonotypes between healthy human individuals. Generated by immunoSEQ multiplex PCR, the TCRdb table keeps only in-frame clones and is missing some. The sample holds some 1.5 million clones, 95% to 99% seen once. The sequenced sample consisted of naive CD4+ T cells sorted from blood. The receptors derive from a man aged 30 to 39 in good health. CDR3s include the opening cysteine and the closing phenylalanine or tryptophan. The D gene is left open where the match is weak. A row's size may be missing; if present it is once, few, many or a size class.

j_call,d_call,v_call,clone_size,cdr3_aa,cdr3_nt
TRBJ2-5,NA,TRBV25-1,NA,CASSEFRGYQETQYF,TGTGCCAGCAGTGAATTTCGGGGGTACCAAGAGACCCAGTACTTC
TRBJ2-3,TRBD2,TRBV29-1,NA,CSVEASGADTQYF,TGCAGCGTTGAGGCTAGCGGTGCGGATACGCAGTATTTT
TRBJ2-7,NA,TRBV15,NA,CATSFAPQGGYEQYF,TGTGCCACCAGTTTCGCCCCGCAGGGGGGCTACGAGCAGTACTTC
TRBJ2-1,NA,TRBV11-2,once,CASSRDYEQFF,TGTGCCAGCAGCAGAGACTATGAGCAGTTCTTC
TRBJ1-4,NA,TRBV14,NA,CASSQPFLGGLNEKLFF,TGTGCCAGCAGCCAACCCTTCCTGGGGGGTCTTAATGAAAAACTGTTTTTT
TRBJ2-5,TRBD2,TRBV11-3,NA,CAGYRGAGEETQYF,TGTGCCGGATACAGAGGAGCGGGAGAGGAGACCCAGTACTTC
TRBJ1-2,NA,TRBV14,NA,CASSLGTVYGYTF,TGTGCCAGCAGCCTAGGGACCGTCTATGGCTACACCTTC
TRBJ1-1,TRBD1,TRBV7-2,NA,CASSSGQGYTEAFF,TGTGCCAGCAGCTCGGGACAGGGTTACACTGAAGCTTTCTTT
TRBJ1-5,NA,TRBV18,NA,CASSRGGNQPQHF,TGTGCCAGCTCACGAGGGGGAAACCAGCCCCAGCATTTT
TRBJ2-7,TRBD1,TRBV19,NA,CASTPPGQTYEQYF,TGTGCCAGTACCCCCCCGGGACAGACCTACGAGCAGTACTTC
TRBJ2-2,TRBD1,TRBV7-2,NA,CASSLGRPGGITGELFF,TGTGCCAGCAGCTTAGGACGACCAGGGGGAATCACCGGGGAGCTGTTTTTT
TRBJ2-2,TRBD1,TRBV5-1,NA,CASSLGQGTLGELFF,TGCGCCAGCAGCTTGGGACAGGGGACACTCGGGGAGCTGTTTTTT
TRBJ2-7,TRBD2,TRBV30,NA,CAWSRTSGSHEQYF,TGTGCCTGGAGTCGGACTAGCGGGAGCCACGAGCAGTACTTC
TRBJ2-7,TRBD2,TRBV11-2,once,CASSPLGLASLYEQYF,TGTGCCAGCAGCCCGCTTGGACTAGCGTCTCTCTACGAGCAGTACTTC
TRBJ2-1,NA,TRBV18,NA,CASSPRKGPEQFF,TGTGCCAGCTCACCGAGGAAGGGACCCGAGCAGTTCTTC
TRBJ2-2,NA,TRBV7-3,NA,CASRRGRTTGELFF,TGTGCCAGCAGGAGGGGAAGAACCACCGGGGAGCTGTTTTTT
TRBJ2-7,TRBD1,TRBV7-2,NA,CASSRDSSYEQYF,TGTGCCAGCAGCCGGGACAGCTCCTACGAGCAGTACTTC
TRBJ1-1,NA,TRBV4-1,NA,CASSRGGGEPMNTEAFF,TGCGCCAGCAGCCGAGGCGGGGGGGAGCCCATGAACACTGAAGCTTTCTTT
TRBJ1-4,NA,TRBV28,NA,CASSFMSEKLFF,TGTGCCAGCAGTTTTATGAGTGAAAAACTGTTTTTT
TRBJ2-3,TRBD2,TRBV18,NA,CASSKTSGQRTDTQYF,TGTGCCAGCTCAAAGACTAGCGGGCAACGCACAGATACGCAGTATTTT
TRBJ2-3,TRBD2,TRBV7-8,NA,CASSEGLAGGDTQYF,TGTGCCAGCAGCGAGGGACTAGCGGGCGGGGATACGCAGTATTTT
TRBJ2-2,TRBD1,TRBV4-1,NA,CASSQHGQGASTNTGELFF,TGCGCCAGCAGCCAACACGGACAGGGGGCATCCACGAACACCGGGGAGCTGTTTTTT
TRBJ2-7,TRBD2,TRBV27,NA,CASKLASYEQYF,TGTGCCAGCAAACTAGCGAGCTACGAGCAGTACTTC
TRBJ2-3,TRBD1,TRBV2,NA,CASSGERGQSTDTQYF,TGTGCCAGCAGTGGCGAGAGGGGACAGAGCACAGATACGCAGTATTTT
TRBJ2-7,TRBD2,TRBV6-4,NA,CASSGGKRESYEQYF,TGTGCCAGCAGTGGCGGAAAGCGGGAGAGCTACGAGCAGTACTTC
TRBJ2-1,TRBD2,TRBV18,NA,CASSPPKLAGGVNEQFF,TGTGCCAGCTCACCACCGAAACTAGCGGGAGGGGTTAATGAGCAGTTCTTC
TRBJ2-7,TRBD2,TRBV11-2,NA,CASSSSGVYEQYF,TGTGCCAGCAGCTCCAGCGGGGTCTACGAGCAGTACTTC
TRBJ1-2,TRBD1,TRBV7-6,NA,CASSLRTGGDGYTF,TGTGCCAGCAGCCTCCGGACAGGGGGAGACGGCTACACCTTC
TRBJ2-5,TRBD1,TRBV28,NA,CASMGQGQKYQETQYF,TGTGCCAGCATGGGACAGGGGCAAAAGTACCAAGAGACCCAGTACTTC
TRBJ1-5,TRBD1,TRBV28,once,CASADRAYQPQHF,TGTGCCAGTGCTGACAGGGCCTATCAGCCCCAGCATTTT
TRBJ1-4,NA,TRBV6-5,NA,CASSYGGRATNEKLFF,TGTGCCAGCAGTTATGGGGGAAGGGCAACTAATGAAAAACTGTTTTTT
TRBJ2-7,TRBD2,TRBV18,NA,CASSPLGLAGISYEQYF,TGTGCCAGCTCACCGTTGGGACTAGCGGGAATCTCCTACGAGCAGTACTTC
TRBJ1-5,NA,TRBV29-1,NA,CSVVLEGGAPQHF,TGCAGCGTTGTTCTGGAGGGAGGCGCGCCCCAGCATTTT
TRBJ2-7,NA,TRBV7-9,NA,CASSLSRSLSYEQYF,TGTGCCAGCAGCTTAAGCCGTTCCCTCTCCTACGAGCAGTACTTC
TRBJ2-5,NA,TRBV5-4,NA,CASSLIGSETQYF,TGTGCCAGCAGCTTGATAGGTTCGGAGACCCAGTACTTC
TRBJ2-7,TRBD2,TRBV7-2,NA,CASSMTSGSTYEQYF,TGTGCCAGCAGCATGACTAGCGGGTCCACCTACGAGCAGTACTTC
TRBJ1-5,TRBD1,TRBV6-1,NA,CASSTTGVNQPQHF,TGTGCCAGCAGTACGACAGGGGTCAATCAGCCCCAGCATTTT
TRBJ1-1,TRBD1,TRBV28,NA,CASSSGGQVTEAFF,TGTGCCAGCAGTTCTGGGGGACAGGTAACTGAAGCTTTCTTT
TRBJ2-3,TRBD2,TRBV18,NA,CASSPGAGGPSDTQYF,TGTGCCAGCTCACCCGGAGCGGGAGGGCCGTCAGATACGCAGTATTTT
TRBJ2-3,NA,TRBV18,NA,CASSSTGGADTQYF,TGTGCCAGCTCATCTACAGGGGGGGCAGATACGCAGTATTTT
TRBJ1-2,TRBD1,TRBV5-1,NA,CASSLIGTGSRGYTF,TGCGCCAGCAGCTTGATCGGGACAGGGAGTCGCGGCTACACCTTC
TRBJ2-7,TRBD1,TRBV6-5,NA,CASSYPLRTGGAEQYF,TGTGCCAGCAGTTACCCCCTCAGGACAGGGGGGGCCGAGCAGTACTTC
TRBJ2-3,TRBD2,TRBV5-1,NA,CASSRRTSGSVGTDTQYF,TGCGCCAGCAGCCGTCGGACTAGCGGGAGTGTTGGCACAGATACGCAGTATTTT
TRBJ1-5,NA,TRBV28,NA,CASSSTVGNSNQPQHF,TGTGCCAGCAGTTCCACTGTGGGAAATAGCAATCAGCCCCAGCATTTT
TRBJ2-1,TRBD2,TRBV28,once,CASYASGLYNEQFF,TGTGCCAGCTATGCTAGCGGGCTGTACAATGAGCAGTTCTTC
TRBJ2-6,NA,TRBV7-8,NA,CASSLPGASGANVLTF,TGTGCCAGCAGCTTGCCGGGGGCTTCTGGGGCCAACGTCCTGACTTTC
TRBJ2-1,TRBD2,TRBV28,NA,CASSSAGTMVNEQFF,TGTGCCAGCAGTTCCGCCGGGACTATGGTCAATGAGCAGTTCTTC
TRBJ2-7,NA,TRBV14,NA,CASSQSTGIAYEQYF,TGTGCCAGCAGCCAGTCTACGGGTATCGCTTACGAGCAGTACTTC
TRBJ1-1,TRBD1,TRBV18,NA,CASSKSGGRAGNTEAFF,TGTGCCAGCTCAAAATCAGGGGGGAGAGCTGGAAACACTGAAGCTTTCTTT
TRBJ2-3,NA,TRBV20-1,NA,CSASLACF,TGCAGTGCTAGCCTGGCCTGTTTT
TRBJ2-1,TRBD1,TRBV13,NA,CASSPGTGFEQFF,TGTGCCAGCAGCCCTGGGACAGGGTTTGAGCAGTTCTTC
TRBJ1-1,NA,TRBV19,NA,CASSIVPAATNTEAFF,TGTGCCAGTAGTATAGTGCCCGCGGCCACGAACACTGAAGCTTTCTTT
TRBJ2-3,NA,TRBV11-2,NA,CASSLEPSTDTQYF,TGTGCCAGCAGCTTAGAGCCCAGCACAGATACGCAGTATTTT
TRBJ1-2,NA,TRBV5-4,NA,CASSSVGGDYGYTF,TGTGCCAGCAGCTCGGTGGGGGGCGACTATGGCTACACCTTC
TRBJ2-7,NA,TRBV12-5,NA,CARLRGTSHYEQYF,TGTGCTAGATTAAGAGGGACATCTCACTACGAGCAGTACTTC
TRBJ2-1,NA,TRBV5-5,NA,CASSGNRDNYNEQFF,TGTGCCAGCAGCGGAAATCGGGACAATTACAATGAGCAGTTCTTC
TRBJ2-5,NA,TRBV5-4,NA,CASSSGTETQYF,TGTGCCAGCAGCTCAGGGACGGAGACCCAGTACTTC
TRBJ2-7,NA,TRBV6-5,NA,CASRRTDLISYEQYF,TGTGCCAGCAGACGGACGGACCTAATCTCCTACGAGCAGTACTTC
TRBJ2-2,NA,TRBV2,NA,CASSKAPLGLVVGELFF,TGTGCCAGCAGTAAAGCCCCCCTGGGACTCGTTGTCGGGGAGCTGTTTTTT